This is a list of T cell receptor beta chains from one sample in a study of beta chain features in type 1 diabetes. TCRdb keeps only in-frame clones here, not all; method: immunoSEQ multiplex PCR. This table has 130,000 to 150,000 clones, 48% appearing once. Sequencing used Tregs from blood. These receptor sequences come from a man between 18 and 35 years old in good health. The CDR3 runs from the conserved cysteine through the conserved F or W. Fields, in order: CDR3 DNA, CDR3 protein, V gene, clone size, D gene, J gene. D genes are given only for firm matches. Clone size is stated in some rows and not others, as once, few, many or a class when expanded.

CDR3 DNA: TGTGCCAGCAAGGGGGCGCGACATGGCTACACCTTC
CDR3 protein: CASKGARHGYTF
V gene: TRBV28
clone size: .
D gene: TRBD1
J gene: TRBJ1-2

CDR3 DNA: TGTGCCATCACGGGGGGGGCCTACAATGAGCAGTTCTTC
CDR3 protein: CAITGGAYNEQFF
V gene: TRBV10-3
clone size: few
D gene: TRBD2
J gene: TRBJ2-1

CDR3 DNA: TGTGCCAGTAGTATAGGCAGGGGACAGGGACTGGGAAATAGCAATCAGCCCCAGCATTTT
CDR3 protein: CASSIGRGQGLGNSNQPQHF
V gene: TRBV19
clone size: .
D gene: TRBD1
J gene: TRBJ1-5

CDR3 DNA: TGTGCCAGCAGCTTAGCGGGACAGCATAGCAATCAGCCCCAGCATTTT
CDR3 protein: CASSLAGQHSNQPQHF
V gene: TRBV7-8
clone size: .
D gene: TRBD1
J gene: TRBJ1-5

CDR3 DNA: TGTGCCAGCAGCTCGGACAGGAGCTATGGCTACACCTTC
CDR3 protein: CASSSDRSYGYTF
V gene: TRBV5-4
clone size: .
D gene: TRBD1
J gene: TRBJ1-2

CDR3 DNA: TGTGCCAGCAGCTCCCGGACGGAGGGAGGATATGGCTACACCTTC
CDR3 protein: CASSSRTEGGYGYTF
V gene: TRBV14
clone size: .
D gene: .
J gene: TRBJ1-2

CDR3 DNA: TGTGCCAGCCTTAGGTCTAGCGGGAAAGGCGGGGAGCTGTTTTTT
CDR3 protein: CASLRSSGKGGELFF
V gene: TRBV7-2
clone size: .
D gene: TRBD2
J gene: TRBJ2-2

CDR3 DNA: TGTGCCAGCAGCCTGGAGACCGTCTATGGCTACACCTTC
CDR3 protein: CASSLETVYGYTF
V gene: TRBV7-2
clone size: few
D gene: .
J gene: TRBJ1-2

CDR3 DNA: TGTGCCAGCACCAAATGGACAGGGCAAACCGGGGAGCTGTTTTTT
CDR3 protein: CASTKWTGQTGELFF
V gene: TRBV9
clone size: few
D gene: TRBD1
J gene: TRBJ2-2

CDR3 DNA: TGTGCCAGCAGTTTGGGACAGAGAATCTACGAGCAGTACTTC
CDR3 protein: CASSLGQRIYEQYF
V gene: TRBV28
clone size: few
D gene: TRBD1
J gene: TRBJ2-7

CDR3 DNA: TGTGCCAGCACAAAGCGGGAGAGAGTGGGAAATGAGCAGTTCTTC
CDR3 protein: CASTKRERVGNEQFF
V gene: TRBV6-1
clone size: .
D gene: TRBD2
J gene: TRBJ2-1

CDR3 DNA: TGTGCCAGCAAGGACAGGGGGAATGAGCAGTTCTTC
CDR3 protein: CASKDRGNEQFF
V gene: TRBV2
clone size: once
D gene: TRBD1
J gene: TRBJ2-1

CDR3 DNA: TGCGCCAGCAGCCAAGACGGACTCAATTATGGCTACACCTTC
CDR3 protein: CASSQDGLNYGYTF
V gene: TRBV4-3
clone size: few
D gene: .
J gene: TRBJ1-2

CDR3 DNA: TGTGCCAGCAGCTTAAATGGTCTAGCGGCACACAATGAGCAGTTCTTC
CDR3 protein: CASSLNGLAAHNEQFF
V gene: TRBV13
clone size: .
D gene: TRBD2
J gene: TRBJ2-1

CDR3 DNA: TGCGCCAGCAGCCTTACCCCGGACACCTACGAGCAGTACTTC
CDR3 protein: CASSLTPDTYEQYF
V gene: TRBV4-1
clone size: .
D gene: .
J gene: TRBJ2-7

CDR3 DNA: TGTGCCAGCAGACAAGCCTCTAGCGGGAGTCTTGTTGAGCAGTTCTTC
CDR3 protein: CASRQASSGSLVEQFF
V gene: TRBV7-2
clone size: .
D gene: TRBD2
J gene: TRBJ2-1

CDR3 DNA: TGTGCCAGCAGCCAAGCTAACTCCGGACAGTTCGTGAAGCAGTACTTC
CDR3 protein: CASSQANSGQFVKQYF
V gene: TRBV11-2
clone size: .
D gene: .
J gene: TRBJ2-7

CDR3 DNA: TGTGCCAGCAGCTTAGTAATAGCGGGAGGCTACATTCAGTACTTC
CDR3 protein: CASSLVIAGGYIQYF
V gene: TRBV7-2
clone size: few
D gene: TRBD2
J gene: TRBJ2-4

CDR3 DNA: TGTGCCAGCAGGGGGACACCGAACACCGGGGAGCTGTTTTTT
CDR3 protein: CASRGTPNTGELFF
V gene: TRBV6-1
clone size: .
D gene: .
J gene: TRBJ2-2

CDR3 DNA: TGTGCCAGCAGCGTCCGGGACAGGGGATACAATGAGCAGTTCTTC
CDR3 protein: CASSVRDRGYNEQFF
V gene: TRBV9
clone size: .
D gene: TRBD1
J gene: TRBJ2-1

CDR3 DNA: TGTGCCAGCAGCGAGGGACAGGGGTTTTGGGAGCAGTTCTTC
CDR3 protein: CASSEGQGFWEQFF
V gene: TRBV11-1
clone size: .
D gene: TRBD1
J gene: TRBJ2-1

CDR3 DNA: TGTGCCAGCTCACCCCAGCGGATCACCGGGGAGCTGTTTTTT
CDR3 protein: CASSPQRITGELFF
V gene: TRBV18
clone size: few
D gene: .
J gene: TRBJ2-2

CDR3 DNA: TGTGCCAGCAGTTTCCCCGGGGCGGGGCGTAATGAAAAACTGTTTTTT
CDR3 protein: CASSFPGAGRNEKLFF
V gene: TRBV28
clone size: few
D gene: .
J gene: TRBJ1-4

CDR3 DNA: TGTGCCAGCAGCTTTGTTTCTCCCTTAAGGGGGGGTTCCCACGAGCAGTACTTC
CDR3 protein: CASSFVSPLRGGSHEQYF
V gene: TRBV7-2
clone size: few
D gene: .
J gene: TRBJ2-7

CDR3 DNA: TGTGCCAGCTCACCTACGCGGACAGGGGGCGATTACGAGCAGTACTTC
CDR3 protein: CASSPTRTGGDYEQYF
V gene: TRBV18
clone size: .
D gene: TRBD1
J gene: TRBJ2-7

CDR3 DNA: TGTGCCATTAGCCGGTCTGGAAATGAGCAGTTCTTC
CDR3 protein: CAISRSGNEQFF
V gene: TRBV10-3
clone size: .
D gene: .
J gene: TRBJ2-1

CDR3 DNA: TGTGCCAGCAGCCAAGAAGTGGGGCTAGCGGGGGAGGCCCATCAGTTCTTC
CDR3 protein: CASSQEVGLAGEAHQFF
V gene: TRBV4-2
clone size: few
D gene: TRBD2
J gene: TRBJ2-1

CDR3 DNA: TGCGCCAGCAGCCAAGTTGGTGAGGGGGCAGGGGGCTACACCTTC
CDR3 protein: CASSQVGEGAGGYTF
V gene: TRBV4-1
clone size: .
D gene: TRBD1
J gene: TRBJ1-2

CDR3 DNA: TGCGCCAGCAGCTTCTCCCGGGACAGGGGACCTAGCAATCAGCCCCAGCATTTT
CDR3 protein: CASSFSRDRGPSNQPQHF
V gene: TRBV5-1
clone size: .
D gene: TRBD1
J gene: TRBJ1-5

CDR3 DNA: TGTGCCAGCTCACCACCGGGCAGATCGGGGACTGAAGCTTTCTTT
CDR3 protein: CASSPPGRSGTEAFF
V gene: TRBV18
clone size: few
D gene: .
J gene: TRBJ1-1

CDR3 DNA: TGTGCCAGCAGTGACCCGAGGAGGGCGATCTCCTACGAGCAGTACTTC
CDR3 protein: CASSDPRRAISYEQYF
V gene: TRBV28
clone size: .
D gene: .
J gene: TRBJ2-7

CDR3 DNA: TGTGCCAGCAGTCCGGGACGGGGGAGCGCTGAAGCTTTCTTT
CDR3 protein: CASSPGRGSAEAFF
V gene: TRBV27
clone size: .
D gene: .
J gene: TRBJ1-1

CDR3 DNA: TGTGCCACCACACCGCAGGGGTTTAATGAGCAGTTCTTC
CDR3 protein: CATTPQGFNEQFF
V gene: TRBV28
clone size: .
D gene: .
J gene: TRBJ2-1

CDR3 DNA: TGTGCCAGCAGGGGACAGGGGCCTGCCGGGGAGCTGTTTTTT
CDR3 protein: CASRGQGPAGELFF
V gene: TRBV2
clone size: .
D gene: TRBD1
J gene: TRBJ2-2

CDR3 DNA: TGTGCCAGCAGACGGAGCAATCAGCCCCAGCATTTT
CDR3 protein: CASRRSNQPQHF
V gene: TRBV27
clone size: few
D gene: .
J gene: TRBJ1-5

CDR3 DNA: TGTGCCAGCAGACTGGAGGGGGCGCGGGCTTTCTTT
CDR3 protein: CASRLEGARAFF
V gene: TRBV7-9
clone size: .
D gene: TRBD1
J gene: TRBJ1-1

CDR3 DNA: TGTGCCAGCAGTGATCGTGGTAGGTCGCGGAGCAATCAGCCCCAGCATTTT
CDR3 protein: CASSDRGRSRSNQPQHF
V gene: TRBV6-1
clone size: once
D gene: .
J gene: TRBJ1-5

CDR3 DNA: TGTGCCAGCAGCTTGGGGCTGGACAATGAGCAGTTCTTC
CDR3 protein: CASSLGLDNEQFF
V gene: TRBV5-4
clone size: few
D gene: .
J gene: TRBJ2-1

CDR3 DNA: TGTGCCAGCAGCTTAGCAGGGACAGGGGCCAATGAGCAGTTCTTC
CDR3 protein: CASSLAGTGANEQFF
V gene: TRBV11-2
clone size: .
D gene: TRBD1
J gene: TRBJ2-1

CDR3 DNA: TGTGCCAGCAGTCAACGACAGGGAGGCGAGCAGTACTTC
CDR3 protein: CASSQRQGGEQYF
V gene: TRBV6-5
clone size: .
D gene: .
J gene: TRBJ2-7

CDR3 DNA: TGTGCCAGCAGCTTATTGAGCTCCTACGAGCAGTACTTC
CDR3 protein: CASSLLSSYEQYF
V gene: TRBV6-6
clone size: .
D gene: .
J gene: TRBJ2-7

CDR3 DNA: TGTGCCAGTAGTATCTTCGGGGGAATGAGGGAAAAACTGTTTTTT
CDR3 protein: CASSIFGGMREKLFF
V gene: TRBV19
clone size: few
D gene: .
J gene: TRBJ1-4

CDR3 DNA: TGCGCCAGCAGCTCCAGGGGATTCGGCGAGCAGTACTTC
CDR3 protein: CASSSRGFGEQYF
V gene: TRBV5-1
clone size: .
D gene: .
J gene: TRBJ2-7

CDR3 DNA: TGTGCCACTGGACAGGCGGGGACTGAAGCTTTCTTT
CDR3 protein: CATGQAGTEAFF
V gene: TRBV10-3
clone size: .
D gene: TRBD1
J gene: TRBJ1-1

CDR3 DNA: TGTGCCAGCAGCCTCGACAGGGCTAATGAAAAACTGTTTTTT
CDR3 protein: CASSLDRANEKLFF
V gene: TRBV7-2
clone size: few
D gene: TRBD1
J gene: TRBJ1-4

CDR3 DNA: TGTGCCAGCAGCTTATACCCGCCGGGACAGGGTAGGGAGACCCAGTACTTC
CDR3 protein: CASSLYPPGQGRETQYF
V gene: TRBV7-2
clone size: .
D gene: TRBD1
J gene: TRBJ2-5

CDR3 DNA: TGTGCCAGCAGCTCCGGACTAGCAGTAAATGAGCAGTTCTTC
CDR3 protein: CASSSGLAVNEQFF
V gene: TRBV11-2
clone size: .
D gene: TRBD2
J gene: TRBJ2-1

CDR3 DNA: TGTGCCAGCAGTGAATTTGGCAGGGCGACCCATAACTATGGCTACACCTTC
CDR3 protein: CASSEFGRATHNYGYTF
V gene: TRBV2
clone size: .
D gene: .
J gene: TRBJ1-2

CDR3 DNA: TGCAGTGCTACGGCTAACTATGGCTACACCTTC
CDR3 protein: CSATANYGYTF
V gene: TRBV20-1
clone size: few
D gene: .
J gene: TRBJ1-2

CDR3 DNA: TGCGCCAGCAGCCTTAGACAGCCGGCGAACACCGGGGAGCTGTTTTTT
CDR3 protein: CASSLRQPANTGELFF
V gene: TRBV5-1
clone size: few
D gene: .
J gene: TRBJ2-2

CDR3 DNA: TGTGCCAGCAGCTTCCGGCCACCTGGGAGAAGCACCGGGGAGCTGTTTTTT
CDR3 protein: CASSFRPPGRSTGELFF
V gene: TRBV7-9
clone size: .
D gene: .
J gene: TRBJ2-2

CDR3 DNA: TGCAGCGTTGATAGGAGAACTACAGATACGCAGTATTTT
CDR3 protein: CSVDRRTTDTQYF
V gene: TRBV29-1
clone size: .
D gene: .
J gene: TRBJ2-3

CDR3 DNA: TGTGCCTGGAGCCGACTAGCGGGAGGGAGTACTAGCACAGATACGCAGTATTTT
CDR3 protein: CAWSRLAGGSTSTDTQYF
V gene: TRBV30
clone size: .
D gene: TRBD2
J gene: TRBJ2-3